The 8 T cell receptor beta chains below all came from one sample that was sequenced in a study of graft-versus-host responses after intestinal transplantation. Clones were read by immunoSEQ multiplex PCR, and TCRdb kept only the in-frame ones, dropping some. The repertoire holds 95,000 to 130,000 clones, about nine tenths seen once, with approximately 0.18% in the top ten. Their recognized antigens are unknown. This sample comprised unstimulated CD4+ T cells sorted from spleen or lymph node cells, obtained before intestinal transplant. These TCRs come from a human donor who received an intestinal transplant.

This clone was picked up a small number of times. The J gene is TRBJ2-4, the V gene TRBV7-2; the D gene is possibly TRBD2 (7 bases). There are 14 residues in the CDR3. The V gene lost 3 bases and the J gene lost 7 bases, with 13 bases spanning the gap. CDR1 SGHTA and CDR2 FQGNSA come from the germline V gene. The CDR3 here is CASSFGGGGNIQYF. The CDR3 DNA sequence: TGTGCCAGCAGCTTTGGGGGGGGCGGGAACATTCAGTACTTC.

The chain joins TRBV18 to TRBJ2-1, with D maybe TRBD1 (6 bases). CDR3 length: 13 amino acids. Per the germline V gene, CDR1 is KGHSH and CDR2 is LQKENI. V lost 4 bases and J lost 5, with 9 bases in between. The CDR3 region is CASSQRQDNEQFF. DNA for the CDR3: TGTGCCAGCTCACAACGACAGGACAATGAGCAGTTCTTC.

This rearrangement joins TRBV30 to TRBJ2-2, with D tentatively TRBD2 (5 bases). The V gene lost 3 bases and the J gene lost 3 bases, with 11 bases spanning the gap. The CDR3 loop spans 14 amino acids. The germline gives CDR1 GTSNPN, CDR2 SVGIG (reference sequence). For the CDR3, the DNA is TGTGCCTGGAGAGCGCCGGGGTACACCGGGGAGCTGTTTTTT. Amino acid sequence: CAWRAPGYTGELFF.

The V call is TRBV7-2, the J call TRBJ2-7, with no clear D. Germline values: CDR1 SGHTA, CDR2 FQGNSA. The CDR3 consists of 12 residues. Trimming took 0 bases from V and 7 from J, leaving 7 bases between them. CDR3 sequence: CASSLARQEQYF. The DNA for the CDR3 is TGTGCCAGCAGCTTAGCGCGGCAGGAGCAGTACTTC.

Comments on this clone: Relative to the germline gene, one junction end is altered; a read error may explain this. This rearrangement joins TRBV6-1 to TRBJ1-4; perhaps TRBD1 as D (6 bases). This CDR3 comprises 14 residues. Per the germline V gene, CDR1 is MNHNS and CDR2 is SASEGT. The chain's CDR3 is CASSLDRLNEKLLF. Written as DNA, the CDR3 is TGTGCCAGCAGTCTCGACAGGCTTAATGAAAAACTGCTTTTT.

The rearrangement joins TRBV28 to TRBJ2-7; D may be TRBD1 (6 bases). Per germline, CDR1 MDHEN and CDR2 SYDVKM. Trimming shortened V by 3 bases and J by 9 bases, and 9 bases separated the two germline ends. The CDR3 sequence is 11 residues long. CDR3 nucleotide sequence: TGTGCCAGCAGTTTTTTGGGGGCGCAGTACTTC. Its protein product is CASSFLGAQYF.

The V gene is TRBV27, the J gene TRBJ1-2; 9 nucleotides line up with TRBD1. Germline V lookup: CDR1 MNHEY, CDR2 SMNVEV (reference sequence). The CDR3 length is 15 residues. V lost 6 bases, J lost 6 bases, and 11 bases stayed unmatched. CDR3 amino acids: CASSFGTGRFNGYTF. DNA of the CDR3: TGTGCCAGCAGCTTTGGGACAGGGAGATTTAATGGCTACACCTTC.

The chain joins TRBV9 to TRBJ2-2, with 8 bases aligning to TRBD2. Germline-derived CDR1 and CDR2 are SGDLS and YYNGEE. The CDR3 runs 16 residues. The V and J ends lost 3 bases and 1 base, in that order; junction bases with no gene match: 5. The CDR3, as DNA: TGTGCCAGCAGCGGGGCGGGGGGATTGAACACCGGGGAGCTGTTTTTT. Amino acids: CASSGAGGLNTGELFF.